The T cell receptor (beta chain) under discussion was sequenced for a study of T-cell memory formation after mild COVID-19. Study details: TCR clusters were mostly donor specific. Broader study findings: Detection of some responders pre-infection suggested pre-existing cross-reactive memory T cells participated. Later expanders leaned toward CD4+, whereas clones contracting from day 15 to 85 were balanced CD4/CD8.

The TCR alpha and TCR beta cDNA libraries, bearing sample barcodes and UMIs, were generated by 5'RACE using constant-segment primers. MiXCR, applied by TCRdb to the 5' RACE reads, yields one record per CDR3 protein. Of around 420,000 distinct CDR3 sequences listed, 20% to 30% were seen once; the top ten hold about 8.7%. In its sample, this clonotype was seen a few times. Its antigen is not known. The sequence came from an adult woman who had mild COVID-19 (a few samples of this study predate the infection). Cell type and time point are not known. What was sequenced was PBMCs or a T cell subset sorted from them (not recorded which).

CDR3 region: CASRQTGGPTEAFF. CDR3 nucleotides: TGTGCCAGCAGGCAGACAGGGGGCCCCACTGAAGCTTTCTTT. V gene TRBV6-2 or TRBV6-3 combines with J gene TRBJ1-1, with 10 positions matching TRBD1. The V and J ends lost 6 bases and 4 bases, in that order; junction bases with no gene match: 5. CDR3 length: 14 amino acids. The germline CDR1 and CDR2 sequences are MNHEY and SVGEGT.